A selection of T cell receptor beta chains follows, all from one sample in a study of T-cell memory formation after mild COVID-19. TCRdb processed the 5' RACE reads anew with MiXCR; each CDR3 protein has one entry. The profile shows 400,000 to 500,000 distinct CDR3 sequences, around 20% of them singletons. Sample: PBMCs or a T cell subset sorted from them (not recorded which). All receptors derive from an adult woman who had mild COVID-19 (a few samples of this study predate the infection). Cell type and time point are not known. Each CDR3 is given with its conserved first and last residue. Each record gives: clone size, J gene, V gene, D gene, CDR3 protein, CDR3 DNA. D genes are given only for firm matches. Clone size is stated in some rows and not others, as once, few, many or a class when expanded.

>-|TRBJ2-7|TRBV4-3|-
CASSQDWPSEYYEQYF
TGCGCCAGCAGCCAAGATTGGCCGTCCGAATACTACGAGCAGTACTTC
>few|TRBJ2-7|TRBV12-3/TRBV12-4|TRBD2
CASSPPLTSSNYEQYF
TGTGCCAGCAGCCCCCCCCTGACTAGCTCAAACTACGAGCAGTACTTC
>-|TRBJ2-7|TRBV11-2|-
CASSLEAGPAEQYF
TGTGCCAGCAGCTTAGAGGCAGGGCCCGCCGAGCAGTACTTC
>many|TRBJ2-3|TRBV7-6|TRBD1
CASSLEGDRGSDTQYF
TGTGCCAGCAGCTTAGAAGGGGACAGGGGTTCAGATACGCAGTATTTT
>few|TRBJ2-7|TRBV30|-
CAWSPAGDYEQYF
TGTGCCTGGAGTCCGGCAGGGGACTACGAGCAGTACTTC
>-|TRBJ2-1|TRBV6-2/TRBV6-3|TRBD2
CASSRGTSGVGEQFF
TGTGCCAGCAGTCGGGGGACTAGCGGTGTGGGCGAGCAGTTCTTC
>few|TRBJ2-5|TRBV7-2|TRBD2
CASSLAAGGGETQYF
TGTGCCAGCAGCTTAGCGGCGGGAGGGGGGGAGACCCAGTACTTC
>-|TRBJ2-1|TRBV24-1|-
CATSDRTALGRAYNEQFF
TGTGCCACCAGTGACAGAACAGCGCTGGGTCGAGCCTACAATGAGCAGTTCTTC
>-|TRBJ2-5|TRBV11-2|-
CASSLDTFGDIRLLETQYF
TGTGCCAGCAGCTTAGATACATTTGGGGACATCCGTCTACTAGAGACCCAGTACTTC
>few|TRBJ2-3|TRBV10-3|-
CAISESVATDTQYF
TGTGCCATCAGTGAGTCGGTTGCCACAGATACGCAGTATTTT
>few|TRBJ2-2|TRBV5-4|TRBD2
CASSFGGAGTGELFF
TGTGCCAGCAGCTTCGGGGGGGCCGGCACCGGGGAGCTGTTTTTT
>-|TRBJ2-1|TRBV5-1|TRBD2
CASSFGELANNEQFF
TGCGCCAGCAGCTTTGGGGAACTAGCGAACAATGAGCAGTTCTTC
>-|TRBJ1-1|TRBV5-1|-
CASSLGPPDEAFF
TGCGCCAGCAGCTTGGGACCTCCAGATGAAGCTTTCTTT
>-|TRBJ2-3|TRBV20-1|-
CSVPVKFDPDTQYF
TGCAGCGTCCCAGTAAAATTTGATCCTGATACGCAGTATTTT
>-|TRBJ1-4|TRBV12-3/TRBV12-4|-
CASSPIGRGWGDEKLFF
TGTGCCAGCAGTCCCATCGGACGGGGATGGGGGGATGAAAAACTGTTTTTT
>many|TRBJ2-7|TRBV6-6|TRBD1
CASSGTAYEQYF
TGTGCCAGCAGCGGGACAGCCTACGAGCAGTACTTC
>few|TRBJ2-5|TRBV29-1|TRBD2
CSVEDSGGSKETQYF
TGCAGCGTTGAAGACAGCGGGGGCTCGAAAGAGACCCAGTACTTC
>-|TRBJ2-1|TRBV10-3|-
CAISEPGSGYNEQFF
TGTGCCATCAGTGAACCGGGTAGCGGATACAATGAGCAGTTCTTC
>-|TRBJ1-1|TRBV7-9|-
CATEISPLTEAFF
TGTGCCACCGAGATTAGTCCCTTGACTGAAGCTTTCTTT
>once|TRBJ2-4|TRBV2|-
CASSEPGAKNIQYF
TGTGCCAGCAGTGAACCTGGGGCCAAAAACATTCAGTACTTC
>many|TRBJ1-2|TRBV7-3|-
CASSRGRNYGYTF
TGTGCCAGCAGCCGGGGAAGGAACTATGGCTACACCTTC
>once|TRBJ2-1|TRBV20-1|TRBD2
CSAFSGGNNNEQFF
TGCAGTGCATTTAGCGGGGGGAACAACAATGAGCAGTTCTTC
>-|TRBJ1-2|TRBV6-5|TRBD1
CASSINGQGGGYTF
TGTGCCAGCAGTATCAATGGACAGGGGGGTGGCTACACCTTC
>few|TRBJ2-1|TRBV12-3/TRBV12-4|-
CASSLEQLLGQFF
TGTGCCAGCAGTTTGGAGCAACTTTTAGGGCAGTTCTTC
>few|TRBJ2-1|TRBV4-1|-
CASSQPRTKTYNEQFF
TGCGCCAGCAGCCAGCCCCGGACAAAGACCTACAATGAGCAGTTCTTC
>few|TRBJ2-2|TRBV10-3|-
CAIRGRGQDTGELFF
TGTGCCATCAGGGGTAGGGGTCAAGACACCGGGGAGCTGTTTTTT
>few|TRBJ2-7|TRBV12-3/TRBV12-4|-
CASTAGGATYEQYF
TGTGCCAGCACGGCTGGGGGGGCGACCTACGAGCAGTACTTC
>-|TRBJ1-2|TRBV24-1|-
CATSDFRGYGYTF
TGTGCCACCAGTGATTTTAGGGGGTATGGCTACACCTTC
>few|TRBJ2-1|TRBV24-1|-
CASGGKSSYNEQFF
TGTGCCTCAGGGGGGAAGAGCTCCTACAATGAGCAGTTCTTC
>-|TRBJ1-5|TRBV25-1|-
CASSKLDGDSNQPQHF
TGTGCCAGCAGCAAGTTAGACGGGGATAGCAATCAGCCCCAGCATTTT
>-|TRBJ1-2|TRBV4-1|TRBD1
CASSQTGTVDYGYTF
TGCGCCAGCAGCCAAACCGGGACAGTGGACTATGGCTACACCTTC
>few|TRBJ1-6|TRBV7-8|-
CASSLESSYNSPLHF
TGTGCCAGCAGCTTGGAAAGCTCCTATAATTCACCCCTCCACTTT
>few|TRBJ2-5|TRBV5-5|TRBD2
CASSLRTSGSGTQETQYF
TGTGCCAGCAGCCTGAGGACTAGCGGGTCAGGGACCCAAGAGACCCAGTACTTC
>many|TRBJ2-5|TRBV5-1|TRBD1
CASSSGTAQETQYF
TGCGCCAGCAGCTCGGGGACAGCACAAGAGACCCAGTACTTC
>few|TRBJ1-1|TRBV5-1|-
CASSGWTVNTEAFF
TGCGCCAGCAGCGGATGGACAGTGAACACTGAAGCTTTCTTT
>-|TRBJ2-5|TRBV5-1|TRBD1
CASSTGTGGETQYF
TGTGCCAGCAGTACCGGGACAGGAGGAGAGACCCAGTACTTC
>-|TRBJ1-1|TRBV20-1|-
CSARRNTEAFF
TGCAGTGCTAGGCGGAACACTGAAGCTTTCTTT
>-|TRBJ1-1|TRBV9|TRBD1
CASRGQGSASEAFF
TGTGCCAGCAGAGGACAGGGGTCTGCCTCTGAAGCTTTCTTT
>few|TRBJ1-1|TRBV10-3|TRBD1
CAIRSTQGFRTEAFF
TGTGCCATCAGATCGACACAGGGGTTCCGCACTGAAGCTTTCTTT
>-|TRBJ2-3|TRBV7-6|-
CASSLELGLSTDTQYF
TGTGCCAGCAGCTTAGAGCTAGGGCTTTCCACAGATACGCAGTATTTT
>-|TRBJ1-2|TRBV6-1|TRBD1
CASSGEGTDYGYTF
TGTGCCAGCAGTGGGGAAGGGACAGACTATGGCTACACCTTC
>-|TRBJ2-5|TRBV6-5|TRBD2
CASSYSIRGEETQYF
TGTGCCAGCAGTTACTCGATCCGGGGGGAAGAGACCCAGTACTTC
>few|TRBJ2-3|TRBV5-1|TRBD2
CASSLEGELAGGEHTDTQYF
TGCGCCAGCAGCTTGGAAGGAGAACTAGCGGGGGGCGAACACACAGATACGCAGTATTTT
>-|TRBJ2-7|TRBV7-9|TRBD1
CAGRRDSSYEQYF
TGTGCCGGCCGAAGGGACAGCTCCTACGAGCAGTACTTC
>few|TRBJ2-7|TRBV4-1|TRBD1
CASRLTDRGGSPYEQYF
TGCGCCAGCAGACTCACAGACAGGGGAGGTTCCCCCTACGAGCAGTACTTC
>-|TRBJ1-4|TRBV29-1|TRBD1
CSVEIQGREKLFF
TGCAGCGTTGAAATACAGGGGAGGGAAAAACTGTTTTTT
>few|TRBJ2-1|TRBV29-1|-
CSVDLRGAGKQFF
TGCAGCGTTGATTTGCGCGGGGCCGGGAAGCAGTTCTTC
>-|TRBJ2-3|TRBV20-1|-
CSASPATNTDTQYF
TGCAGTGCTAGCCCCGCCACCAACACAGATACGCAGTATTTT